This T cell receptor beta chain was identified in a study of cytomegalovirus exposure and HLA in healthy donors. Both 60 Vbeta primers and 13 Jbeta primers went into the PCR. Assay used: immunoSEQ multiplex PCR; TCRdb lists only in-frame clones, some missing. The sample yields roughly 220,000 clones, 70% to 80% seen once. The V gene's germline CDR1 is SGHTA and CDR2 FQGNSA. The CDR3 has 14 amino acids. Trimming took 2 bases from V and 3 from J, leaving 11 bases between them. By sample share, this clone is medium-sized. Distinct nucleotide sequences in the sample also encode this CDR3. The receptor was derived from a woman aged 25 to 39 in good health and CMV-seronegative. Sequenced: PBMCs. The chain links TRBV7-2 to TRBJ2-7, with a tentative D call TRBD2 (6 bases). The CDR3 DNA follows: TGTGCCAGCAGCTTACGGGGGATAAGCTACGAGCAGTACTTC. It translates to CASSLRGISYEQYF.